This T cell receptor (beta chain) was identified in a study of T cell responses to AZD1222 COVID-19 vaccine. The data were produced by immunoSEQ multiplex PCR, yet TCRdb's version contains in-frame clones alone and is incomplete. The table lists roughly 100,000 clones, 86% of them singletons, with about 5% in the top ten. The specimen was peripheral blood, collected on day 0 of AZD1222 vaccination. The TCR sequence derives from an adult in good health.

CDR3 DNA sequence: TGTGCCAGCAGCCAAGACCCTGACAGGAACACTGAAGCTTTCTTT. It yields the protein CASSQDPDRNTEAFF. The J gene is TRBJ1-1, the V gene TRBV3-1 (or the pseudogene TRBV3-2); maybe TRBD1 (5 bases). Germline V CDR1 and CDR2: LGHDT, YNNKEL (reference sequence). The CDR3 spans 15 residues. V was cut by 0 bases and J by 1 base, with 9 bases left in between.